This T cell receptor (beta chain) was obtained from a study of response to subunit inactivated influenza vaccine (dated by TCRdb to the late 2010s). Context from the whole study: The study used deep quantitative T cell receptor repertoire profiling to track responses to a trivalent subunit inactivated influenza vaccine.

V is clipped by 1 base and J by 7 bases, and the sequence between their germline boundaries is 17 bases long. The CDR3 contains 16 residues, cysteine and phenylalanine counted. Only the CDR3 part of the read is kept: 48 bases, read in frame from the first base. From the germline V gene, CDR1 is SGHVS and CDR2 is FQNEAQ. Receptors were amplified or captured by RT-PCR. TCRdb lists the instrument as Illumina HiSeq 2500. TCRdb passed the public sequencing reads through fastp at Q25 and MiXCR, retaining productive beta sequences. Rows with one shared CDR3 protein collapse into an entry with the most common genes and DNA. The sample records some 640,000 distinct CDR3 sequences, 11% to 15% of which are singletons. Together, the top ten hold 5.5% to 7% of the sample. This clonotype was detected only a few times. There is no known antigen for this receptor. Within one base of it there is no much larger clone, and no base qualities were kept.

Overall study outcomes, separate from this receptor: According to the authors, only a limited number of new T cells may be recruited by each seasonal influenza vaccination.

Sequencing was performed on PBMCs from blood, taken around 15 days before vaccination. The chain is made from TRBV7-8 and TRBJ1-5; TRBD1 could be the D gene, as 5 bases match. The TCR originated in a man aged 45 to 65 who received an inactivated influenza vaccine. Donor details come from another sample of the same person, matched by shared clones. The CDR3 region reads CASSLGSRGTGQPQHF. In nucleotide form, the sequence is TGTGCCAGCAGCTTAGGTTCTAGAGGGACGGGGCAGCCCCAGCATTTT.